This record looks at one T cell receptor (beta chain) sequence and its context. This sample is part of a study of blood T cell repertoires in COVID-19. Across the whole study: Sites in the United States, Italy and Spain provided acute and convalescent COVID-19 samples. Sources were T cells, B-cell-depleted T cells, or PBMCs; the material itself was cDNA or gDNA.

Germline V lookup: CDR1 MDHEN, CDR2 SYDVKM. V lost 6 bases and J 7 bases, leaving 21 bases between the germline ends. The CDR3 consists of 16 residues. Original data processing: Reference gene primer amplification gave estimated nucleated cell counts. Some clones are missing from TCRdb's copy, which holds only in-frame ones; the method was immunoSEQ multiplex PCR. Clone size and the V and J calls come from that table; the DNA yielded D and trimming. The profile shows roughly 150,000 clones, around 80% of them singletons. Input material: peripheral blood. The chain links TRBV28 to TRBJ1-4, with D tentatively TRBD1 (6 bases). The origin of this receptor is a man between 60 and 75 years old with active or convalescent COVID-19. The CDR3 is CASSRSTGRQGEKLFF. In nucleotides, the CDR3 is TGTGCCAGCAGCCGAAGCACAGGGCGGCAGGGTGAAAAACTGTTTTTT. The variable domain in full, completed from reference TRBV28 and TRBJ1-4, reads DVKVTQSSRYLVKRTGEKVFLECVQDMDHENMFWYRQDPGLGLRLIYFSYDVKMKEKGDIPEGYSVSREKKERFSLILESASTNQTSMYLCASSRSTGRQGEKLFFGSGTQLSVL.